A single TCR beta chain is shown here with its context. This clonotype was picked up many times. Its antigen target is currently unknown. There are no base qualities to consult, and no much larger clone falls within one base. Trimming leaves V shorter by 3 bases and J shorter by 5 bases, with the junction holding 3 bases beyond the gene matches. CDR1 and CDR2 were assigned from the germline V gene (reference sequence) as DFQATT and SNEGSKA. The CDR3, from cysteine to phenylalanine, totals 14 residues. The sequence is cut down to CDR3 DNA, 42 bases in frame from base 1. The Immunoverse kit was used to build TCR libraries from roughly 0.4 ug RNA, with molecular barcoded adaptors covering alpha/delta and beta/gamma chains. TCR library preparation used the same RNA that went into transcriptome sequencing. TCR libraries were sequenced on an Illumina HiSeq 4000 with 2 x 150 cycles. As for the original processing: With MiXCR, TCR reads were aligned to human V, D, J and C references and assembled into CDR3 clonotypes, with quality filtering and error correction included. The tcR package in R was used to analyze clonotype counts and gene usage diversity. Raw mapping reads were checked after the RNA-seq reads had been mapped by STAR aligner version 2.5.3a onto the human GRCh37 genome. To test how sequencing depth affected the clonotypes detected, IR-seq fastq files were randomly downsampled with Seqtk 1.3. The public reads were run again by TCRdb, first through fastp at Q25 and then through MiXCR, and only productive beta chains were kept. Records with the same CDR3 protein are collapsed into one entry carrying the most frequent genes and DNA. The V and J calls and clone size are TCRdb's, not the authors'. This sample is represented by about 24,000 distinct CDR3 sequences; about 20% of them were singletons. About half of the sample lies in the top ten.

The sample belongs to a study of read filtering for tumor transcriptome and immune sequencing (dated by TCRdb to between 2020 and 2021). With respect to the entire study: The cohort had around 16 male and 11 to 15 female patients with a mean age of roughly 70 years, ranging from about 45 to 90. By revised international staging, roughly eight patients were R-ISS I, some 16 were R-ISS II and about 7 were R-ISS III. After DNase treatment, whole-transcriptome libraries were prepared with the TruSeq RNA Access Library Prep Kit. Using the same bone marrow samples, the study ran both targeted immune repertoire sequencing and bulk whole-transcriptome sequencing and then compared the TCR repertoires from each method. Per sample, about 4 to 11 million TCR-region mapped reads were obtained with IR-seq, compared with only about 85 to 1,400 with RNA-seq. A main aim was a read-filtering strategy for immune repertoire data, specifically whether clonotypes supported by a single read should be removed.

General study outcomes and caveats: In IR-seq, single-read clonotypes were approximately 82% of clonotypes but about 3.5% of total reads; in RNA-seq they were about 70% of clonotypes and roughly 42% of reads. The correlation between IR-seq and RNA-seq shared clonotype proportions was increased by removal of single-read clonotypes. The sorted CD138-negative fraction was not purified T cells but a mixed bone marrow immune population. Clonotypes were captured by IR-seq at much higher depth and more reliably than by RNA-seq, and smaller IR-seq throughput was sufficient for identification of most shared clonotypes.

Each patient had bone marrow sampled at the time of active disease. Ficoll-Hypaque density gradient centrifugation was used to isolate bone marrow mononuclear cells. Myeloma plasma cells were removed and CD138-negative cells were collected by negative selection after labeling with CD138 magnetic microbeads on a MACS separator. Purity of the isolated cells was checked by flow cytometry on an Attune NxT using CD138 antibodies. TRIzol reagent was used to extract total RNA, which was then quantified with a NanoDrop spectrophotometer. For each patient, the CD138-negative bone marrow sample underwent paired RNA-seq and IR-seq.

Sequencing input: a population of CD138-negative cells sorted from bone marrow. This specimen's cell subset or site label, per the study, means: bone marrow mononuclear cells depleted of CD138+ plasma/myeloma cells by negative magnetic selection. The receptor was isolated from a donor at least 40 years old with multiple myeloma. The chain is encoded by TRBV20-1 joined to TRBJ2-1; TRBD2 agrees with 11 junctional bases. The CDR3 in this case is CSASLAGGNNEQFF. The bases read TGCAGTGCTAGTTTAGCGGGGGGGAACAATGAGCAGTTCTTC.